The TCR beta chain described here comes from a study of T-cell reconstitution after alpha-beta-depleted transplantation in children. Molecular barcoding with unique molecular identifiers was used for the TCRbeta library. TCRdb processed the PCR reads anew with MiXCR; each CDR3 protein has one entry. The sample contains around 200,000 distinct CDR3 sequences, about 9.5% of which appear only once. V was cut by 1 base and J by 1 base, with 7 bases left in between. Germline assignment: CDR1 SEHNR and CDR2 FQNEAQ (reference sequence). This CDR3 is 15 amino acids long. The receptor was isolated from a human donor who donated a stem cell graft to a child with acute lymphoblastic leukemia. The V and J genes are TRBV7-9 and TRBJ1-4; no clear D gene. The source material was PBMCs from the stem cell graft donor, sampled from the stem cell graft. CDR3 sequence reads: CASSLEGVTNEKLFF. CDR3 DNA: TGTGCCAGCAGCTTAGAGGGCGTAACTAATGAAAAACTGTTTTTT. The full variable domain, with the rest looked up from reference TRBV7-9 and TRBJ1-4, is DTGVSQNPRHKITKRGQNVTFRCDPISEHNRLYWYRQTLGQGPEFLTYFQNEAQLEKSRLLSDRFSAERPKGSFSTLEIQRTEQGDSAMYLCASSLEGVTNEKLFFGSGTQLSVL.